This T cell receptor beta chain was captured by sequencing in a study of molecular identifiers for immune sequencing clone quantification. Turning to the study itself: Replicate experiments took RNA from about 21,000 or 97,000 naive CD8 cells, divided it five ways and sequenced four. Points from the study as a whole: Investigators reportedly could detect spiked Jurkat TCR RNA from one cell among approximately 970,000 naive cells.

Naive CD8 T cells, phenotype CD8+CD4-CCR7+CD45RA+, were sorted. In germline, CDR1 is SGDLS, CDR2 YYNGEE. CDR3 size: 17 residues. V shed 0 bases and J shed 3 bases, with 18 bases lying between them. Previously described methods and listed TCR primers were used for bulk TCR libraries. TCRdb reprocessed the PCR reads via MiXCR and lists one record per CDR3 protein. The table shows about 640,000 distinct CDR3 sequences, with just under 20% occurring only once. This clonotype was detected ten times or more. Its antigen is still unknown. This TCR came from a human donor in good health. Some libraries in this study had Jurkat cell RNA spiked in. Material: naive CD8+ T cells from blood, with Jurkat cell RNA spiked in. Subset specified: FACS-sorted CD8+CD4-CCR7+CD45RA+ naive T cells. The V call is TRBV9, the J call TRBJ1-1; D possibly corresponds to TRBD1 (5 bases). The CDR3 sequence is CASSVGWGSKEYTEAFF. The CDR3, as DNA: TGTGCCAGCAGCGTAGGATGGGGCTCGAAGGAGTACACTGAAGCTTTCTTT.